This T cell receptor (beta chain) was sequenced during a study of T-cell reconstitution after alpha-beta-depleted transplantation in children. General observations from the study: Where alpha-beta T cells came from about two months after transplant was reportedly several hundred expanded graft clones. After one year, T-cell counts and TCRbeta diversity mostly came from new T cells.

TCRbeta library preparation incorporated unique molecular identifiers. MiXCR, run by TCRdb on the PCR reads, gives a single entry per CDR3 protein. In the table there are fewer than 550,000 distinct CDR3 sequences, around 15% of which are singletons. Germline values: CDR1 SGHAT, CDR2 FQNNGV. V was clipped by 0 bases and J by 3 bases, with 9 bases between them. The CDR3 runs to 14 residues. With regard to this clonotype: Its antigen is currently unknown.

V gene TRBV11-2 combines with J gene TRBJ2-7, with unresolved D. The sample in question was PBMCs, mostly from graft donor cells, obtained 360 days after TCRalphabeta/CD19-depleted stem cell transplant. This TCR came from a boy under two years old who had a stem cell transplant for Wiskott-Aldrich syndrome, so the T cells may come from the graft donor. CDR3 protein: CASSLDGQIYEQYF. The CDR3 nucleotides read TGTGCCAGCAGCTTAGATGGGCAGATCTACGAGCAGTACTTC.